The 20 T cell receptor beta chains below come from one sample, sequenced in a study of glioma-infiltrating T cells. Using RNA template, CDR3s of TCR alpha and beta were amplified with iRepertoire arm-PCR. Each CDR3 protein gets one entry after TCRdb re-called the multiplex PCR reads with MiXCR. This sample has about 190,000 distinct CDR3 sequences, with roughly a third found just once. The sample comprised glioma tissue, nonneoplastic brain tissue, or PBMCs (not recorded which). The receptors were sampled from a human donor with low-grade glioma or glioblastoma, undergoing nonglioma brain surgery, or in good health (not recorded which).

In its sample, this clonotype was seen a few times. DNA of the CDR3: TGTGCCAGCAGCCAAGAGTCAACTAGCGGGTGGTACAATGAGCAGTTCTTC. Its translation is CASSQESTSGWYNEQFF. This rearrangement joins TRBV14 to TRBJ2-1, with 9 bases aligning to TRBD2. J was trimmed by 4 bases and V by 0 bases; bases with no gene match: 7. Germline lookup yields CDR1 SGHDN and CDR2 FVKESK. The CDR3 contains 17 residues.

As to this clonotype: A clone one base away is much larger, so this may be a read error. The chain combines TRBV5-4 with TRBJ2-7; D remains ambiguous. This CDR3 contains 15 residues. CDR1 and CDR2 from the germline V gene are SGHNT and YYREEE (reference sequence). In nucleotides, the CDR3 is TGCCCCAGCAGCCAATTTCAGCTGTTTCGGAGCGAGCAGTACTTC. Translating it yields CPSSQFQLFRSEQYF.

Worth noting for this clonotype: This clone may be a read error of a much larger clone one base away. The chain carries TRBV3-1 and TRBJ2-3; D is ambiguous. V was shortened by 5 bases and J by 2 bases, with 8 bases between the two germline ends. CDR1 LGHDT and CDR2 YNNKEL come from the germline V gene (reference sequence). The CDR3 spans 13 residues. DNA for the CDR3: TGTGCCAGCAGCTGGACCCCCACAGATACGCAGTATTTT. Its protein is CASSWTPTDTQYF.

Details on this clonotype: This may arise from a read error, as a much more abundant clone is one base away. No conserved phenylalanine or tryptophan ends this CDR3, so it is likely a read error. This rearrangement joins TRBV28 to TRBJ1-4; weak D call: TRBD1 (5 bases). The length of the CDR3 is 14 residues. The germline CDR1 and CDR2 sequences are MDHEN and SYDVKM. Deletions cut 10 bases from V and 7 bases from J, with 19 bases between. The CDR3 protein is CATLLRGRFEKLFI. The DNA for the CDR3 is TGTGCCACCTTACTGAGGGGAAGGTTTGAAAAACTGTTTATT.

This clonotype was observed a few times. This sequence joins TRBV29-1 and TRBJ2-3; D possibly corresponds to TRBD2 (5 bases). This CDR3 has 15 amino acids. V shed 6 bases and J shed 1 base, with 17 bases lying between them. Per germline, CDR1 SQVTM and CDR2 ANQGSEA. The CDR3 DNA is TGCAGCGTGGGCTTTCGAGGGAGAGGCACAGATACGCAGTATTTT. Translation: CSVGFRGRGTDTQYF.

This clonotype showed up many times. The rearrangement uses TRBV7-2 and TRBJ2-5; D is perhaps TRBD1 (5 bases). V gave up 0 bases and J gave up 7 bases, with 9 bases separating them. Germline values: CDR1 SGHTA, CDR2 FQGNSA. The CDR3 contains 13 residues. The CDR3 reads CASSLAGAGTQYF. The CDR3 DNA follows: TGTGCCAGCAGCTTAGCAGGGGCCGGGACCCAGTACTTC.

The chain employs TRBV20-1 and TRBJ2-7, with D perhaps being TRBD1 or TRBD2 (5 bases each). V was clipped by 5 bases and J by 3 bases, with 14 bases between them. This CDR3 is built from 13 residues. From germline, CDR1 is DFQATT and CDR2 SNEGSKA (reference sequence). The CDR3 coding sequence is TGCAGTGCTGGGGGTAGCGATTTCTACGAGCAGTACTTC. This encodes CSAGGSDFYEQYF.

In this sample, this clonotype turned up many times. The rearrangement uses TRBV4-3 and TRBJ2-7; 7 bases agree with TRBD1. CDR1 and CDR2 from the germline V gene are LGHNA and YSLEER. The CDR3 is 17 amino acids. Trimming at V came to 0 bases and at J to 0 bases, leaving 8 bases not matched to a gene. CDR3 protein: CASSQEAVTGSSYEQYF. CDR3 in DNA: TGCGCCAGCAGCCAAGAGGCGGTGACAGGGAGCTCCTACGAGCAGTACTTC.

This CDR3 is CASSMLFRQGITEAFF. DNA of the CDR3: TGTGCCAGTAGTATGTTATTCCGGCAGGGGATCACTGAAGCTTTCTTT. This chain joins TRBV19 and TRBJ1-1; a possible D gene is TRBD1 (6 bases). Germline CDR1 and CDR2: LNHDA and SQIVND (reference sequence). V was cut by 3 bases and J by 4 bases, with 18 bases left in between. The CDR3 contains 16 residues.

This chain joins TRBV10-3 and TRBJ1-5, with 7 bases matching TRBD1. CDR1 and CDR2 (germline): ENHRY, SYGVKD. The V gene end was trimmed by 0 bases and the J gene end by 5 bases; junction bases not matched to a gene: 13. The CDR3 length is 18 residues. In nucleotides, the CDR3 is TGTGCCATCAGTGAGTCGAGACTAGGGCGACAGGGACATCAGCCCCAGCATTTT. The encoded protein is CAISESRLGRQGHQPQHF.

A remark on this clonotype: A much more abundant neighbour one base away suggests this may be a read error. The chain has TRBV7-2 and TRBJ2-1; 7 bases match TRBD2. Germline CDR1 is SGHTA and CDR2 is FQGNSA. The length of the CDR3 is 14 residues. The CDR3 spells CASSRGLVYNEQLF. The CDR3 bases are TGTGCCAGCAGCCGCGGACTAGTGTACAATGAGCAGTTGTTC.

In regard to this clonotype: With a much larger clone just one base away, this may be a read error. J is TRBJ2-2 and V is TRBV24-1; D may be TRBD2 (6 bases). Per the germline V gene, CDR1 is KGHDR and CDR2 is SFDVKD. V was cut by 1 base and J by 3 bases, with 11 bases left in between. The CDR3 totals 16 residues. The CDR3 region has the DNA TGTGCCACCAGTGATTTTCGGAGGGAGGACACCGGGGAGCTGTTTTTT. Translating it yields CATSDFRREDTGELFF.

Remarks on this clonotype: This may come from a read error, since a much larger clone is one base off. V gene TRBV20-1 combines with J gene TRBJ2-2; no reliable D call. Per germline, CDR1 DFQATT and CDR2 SNEGSKA (reference sequence). The CDR3 spans 15 residues. The CDR3 DNA follows: TGCAGTGATAGAGATAAGTCGACAAACACCGGGGAGCTGTTTTTT. Translation gives CSDRDKSTNTGELFF.

Details on this clonotype: This may stem from a read error, because a much larger clone lies one nucleotide away. The rearrangement joins TRBV27 to TRBJ1-1; D ambiguous. The germline V gene has CDR1 MNHEY and CDR2 SMNVEV (reference sequence). CDR3 length: 14 amino acids. The CDR3 region has the DNA TGTGCCAGCAGTTTATATAAGAAGAACAGTGAAGCTTTCTTT. Translation gives CASSLYKKNSEAFF.

Regarding this clonotype: Possible read error: a much larger clone is one base away. The rearrangement joins TRBV7-2 to TRBJ2-3; a possible D gene is TRBD1 (6 bases). CDR1 SGHTA and CDR2 FQGNSA come from the germline V gene. V was pared by 1 base and J by 7 bases, with 18 bases between. This CDR3 comprises 16 residues. The CDR3 is CASSLVGGAGTYTQYF. In DNA, the CDR3 is TGTGCCAGCAGCTTAGTTGGGGGAGCTGGGACATATACGCAGTATTTT.

This chain links TRBV2 with TRBJ2-3; tentative D call: TRBD2 (5 bases). The CDR3 sequence is 14 residues long. CDR1 and CDR2 (germline): SNHLY, FYNNEI. V was trimmed by 8 bases and J by 3 bases, leaving 15 bases between them. CDR3 sequence: CASGQGTRTDTQYF. In DNA form, the CDR3 reads TGTGCCAGCGGTCAAGGTACTAGAACAGATACGCAGTATTTT.

This clonotype was recorded many times. This CDR3 is CASSQDSAGVIHNEQFF. CDR3 DNA: TGCGCCAGCAGCCAAGATTCCGCGGGAGTGATCCACAATGAGCAGTTCTTC. The chain carries TRBV4-1 and TRBJ2-1; 7 nucleotides line up with TRBD2. The CDR3 consists of 17 residues. With 0 bases clipped from V and 5 bases from J, the junction kept 10 bases outside the gene matches. The germline gives CDR1 MGHRA, CDR2 YSYEKL.

This clonotype was observed many times. The V and J genes are TRBV4-2 and TRBJ2-7, with D perhaps assigned TRBD1 or TRBD2 (5 bases each). The ends were cut back, 0 bases at V and 0 bases at J, with 9 bases in the middle. The CDR3 loop spans 15 amino acids. Per germline, CDR1 LGHNA and CDR2 YNFKEQ. The CDR3 region is CASSQEGDSSYEQYF. The CDR3, as DNA: TGTGCCAGCAGCCAAGAGGGAGACAGCTCCTACGAGCAGTACTTC.

This clonotype has a count of ten or more. The chain employs TRBV6-1 and TRBJ2-7; D not resolved. The V gene's germline CDR1 is MNHNS and CDR2 SASEGT. The length of the CDR3 is 14 residues. V shed 6 bases and J shed 2 bases, with 14 bases lying between them. CDR3 sequence (DNA): TGTGCCAGCAGCGATCCTGGCATGACCTACGAGCAGTACTTC. This encodes CASSDPGMTYEQYF.

Remarks on this clonotype: A clone one base away is much larger, so this may be a read error. The chain links TRBV7-8 to TRBJ2-1; TRBD2 agrees at 9 bases. The CDR3 totals 13 residues. Germline V CDR1 and CDR2: SGHVS, FQNEAQ. The CDR3 is CASILAGAYEQFF. For the CDR3, the DNA is TGTGCCAGCATCTTAGCGGGGGCCTATGAGCAGTTCTTC.